The 3 T cell receptor beta chains below were found in one sample sequenced in a study of radiotherapy plus CTLA-4 blockade in lung cancer. Some clones are missing from TCRdb's copy, which holds only in-frame ones; the method was immunoSEQ multiplex PCR. The sample contains tens of thousands of clones, around 87% of which appear only once. Here the sequenced sample was peripheral blood, taken from a patient treated with radiotherapy plus ipilimumab. These TCRs come from a human donor with non-small cell lung cancer that progressed on radiotherapy plus ipilimumab.

The chain combines TRBV6-5 with TRBJ2-1; 11 bases fit TRBD1. With 1 base clipped from V and 7 bases from J, the junction kept 3 bases outside the gene matches. This CDR3 region has 15 residues. Germline loops: CDR1 MNHEY, CDR2 SVGAGI. The chain's CDR3 is CASSYLGQGGNEQFF. CDR3 bases: TGTGCCAGCAGTTACTTGGGACAGGGGGGAAATGAGCAGTTCTTC.

This clone is labeled as medium-sized. Other DNA sequences in this sample translate to the same CDR3. The V gene is TRBV4-1, the J gene TRBJ1-1; D perhaps matches TRBD1 (5 bases). Looked up from germline, CDR1 is MGHRA and CDR2 is YSYEKL. CDR3 length: 14 residues. V shed 1 base and J shed 0 bases, with 6 bases lying between them. The CDR3 DNA sequence: TGCGCCAGCAGCCAAGGACAGTTGAACACTGAAGCTTTCTTT. Its protein product is CASSQGQLNTEAFF.

The chain combines TRBV6-5 with TRBJ2-3; 12 bases match TRBD2. V lost 6 bases to trimming and J lost 4 bases; unmatched junction nucleotides: 5. Germline CDR1 is MNHEY and CDR2 is SVGAGI. The CDR3 runs 15 residues. The CDR3 DNA reads TGTGCCAGCAGCATGACTAGCGGGAGTTCAGATACGCAGTATTTT. It translates to CASSMTSGSSDTQYF.